This T cell receptor (beta chain) was obtained from a study of blood T cell repertoires in COVID-19. Here immunoSEQ multiplex PCR was the method, and the copy in TCRdb shows in-frame clones only, minus some. The repertoire includes hundreds of thousands of clones, 75% to 90% of them detected once, and 1% sits in the top ten. The specimen was PBMCs or T cells enriched from blood (not recorded which). This receptor was taken from a man aged 18 to 29 who had recovered from COVID-19.

For the CDR3, the DNA is TGTGCCAGTAGTATTGAATCGTGGACAGGGGAAAATCAGCCCCAGCATTTT. It is translated as CASSIESWTGENQPQHF. This rearrangement joins TRBV19 to TRBJ1-5, with 9 bases fitting TRBD1. In germline, CDR1 is LNHDA, CDR2 SQIVND (reference sequence). The CDR3 consists of 17 residues. V shed 3 bases and J 4 bases; nucleotides not matched to a gene: 10.